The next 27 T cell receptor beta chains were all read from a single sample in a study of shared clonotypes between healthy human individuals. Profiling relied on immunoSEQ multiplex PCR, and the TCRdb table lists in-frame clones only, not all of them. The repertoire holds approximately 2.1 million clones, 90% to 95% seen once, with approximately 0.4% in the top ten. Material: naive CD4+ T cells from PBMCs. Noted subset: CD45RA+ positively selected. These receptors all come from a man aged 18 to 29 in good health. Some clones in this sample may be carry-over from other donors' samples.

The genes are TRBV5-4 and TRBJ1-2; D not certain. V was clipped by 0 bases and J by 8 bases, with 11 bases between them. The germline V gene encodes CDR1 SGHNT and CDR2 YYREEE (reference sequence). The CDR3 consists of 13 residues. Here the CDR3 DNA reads TGTGCCAGCAGCTTGGTTTTTGGGGTGGGCTACACCTTC. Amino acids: CASSLVFGVGYTF.

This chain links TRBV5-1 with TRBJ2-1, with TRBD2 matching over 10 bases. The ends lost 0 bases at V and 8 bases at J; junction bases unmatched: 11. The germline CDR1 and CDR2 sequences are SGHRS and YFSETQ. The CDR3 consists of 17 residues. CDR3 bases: TGCGCCAGCAGCTTGGGTGCGGCTAGCGGGAGAAACGATGAGCAGTTCTTC. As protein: CASSLGAASGRNDEQFF. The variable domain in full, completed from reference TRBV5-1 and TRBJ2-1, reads KAGVTQTPRYLIKTRGQQVTLSCSPISGHRSVSWYQQTPGQGLQFLFEYFSETQRNKGNFPGRFSGRQFSNSRSEMNVSTLELGDSALYLCASSLGAASGRNDEQFFGPGTRLTVL.

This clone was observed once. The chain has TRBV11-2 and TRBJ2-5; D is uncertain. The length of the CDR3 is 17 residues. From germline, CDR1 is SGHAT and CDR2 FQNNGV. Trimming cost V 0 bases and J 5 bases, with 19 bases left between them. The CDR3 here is CASSLDPDATSRETQYF. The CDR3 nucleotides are TGTGCCAGCAGCTTAGATCCAGATGCCACCTCAAGGGAGACCCAGTACTTC.

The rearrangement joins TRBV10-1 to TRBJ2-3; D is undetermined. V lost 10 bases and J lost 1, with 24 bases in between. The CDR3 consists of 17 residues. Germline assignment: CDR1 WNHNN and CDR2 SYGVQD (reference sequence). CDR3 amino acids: CATFTLRNSRGTDTQYF. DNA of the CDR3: TGCGCCACCTTTACTCTAAGGAACTCTAGGGGCACAGATACGCAGTATTTT.

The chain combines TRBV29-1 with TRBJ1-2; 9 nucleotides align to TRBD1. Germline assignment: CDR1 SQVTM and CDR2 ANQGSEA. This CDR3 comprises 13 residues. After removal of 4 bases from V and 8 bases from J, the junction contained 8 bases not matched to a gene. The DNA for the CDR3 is TGCAGCGTTGGGGACAGGGAGAGAGTCGGCTACACCTTC. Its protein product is CSVGDRERVGYTF.

Written as DNA, the CDR3 is TGTGCCAGCAGCCCGACGACAGGGATATCCTACGAGCAGTACTTC. It translates to CASSPTTGISYEQYF. The gene calls are TRBV7-9 and TRBJ2-7, with TRBD1 identical over 7 bases. The J segment lost 1 base and the V segment lost 5 bases, leaving 8 bases of the junction unmatched. Germline V gene sequence: CDR1 SEHNR, CDR2 FQNEAQ (reference sequence). The CDR3 runs 15 residues. Together with reference TRBV7-9 and TRBJ2-7, the CDR3 gives the full variable domain: DTGVSQNPRHKITKRGQNVTFRCDPISEHNRLYWYRQTLGQGPEFLTYFQNEAQLEKSRLLSDRFSAERPKGSFSTLEIQRTEQGDSAMYLCASSPTTGISYEQYFGPGTRLTVT.

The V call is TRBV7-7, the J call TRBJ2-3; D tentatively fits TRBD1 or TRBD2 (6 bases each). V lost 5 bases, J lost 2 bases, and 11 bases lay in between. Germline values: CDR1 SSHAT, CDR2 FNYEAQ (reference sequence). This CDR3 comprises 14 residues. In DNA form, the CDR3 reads TGTGCCAGCAGCAACGGGGGCTCCACAGATACGCAGTATTTT. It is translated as CASSNGGSTDTQYF.

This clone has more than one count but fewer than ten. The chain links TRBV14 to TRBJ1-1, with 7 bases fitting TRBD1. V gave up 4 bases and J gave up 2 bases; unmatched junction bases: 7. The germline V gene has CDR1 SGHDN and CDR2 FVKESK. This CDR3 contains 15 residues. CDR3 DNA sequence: TGTGCCAGCAGCCGCCTCGACAGGGCAAACACTGAAGCTTTCTTT. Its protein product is CASSRLDRANTEAFF.

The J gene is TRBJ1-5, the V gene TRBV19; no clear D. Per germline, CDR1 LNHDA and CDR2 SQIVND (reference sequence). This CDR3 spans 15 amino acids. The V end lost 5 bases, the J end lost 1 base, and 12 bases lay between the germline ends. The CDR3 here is CASSPPAQSNQPQHF. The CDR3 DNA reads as TGTGCCAGTAGTCCCCCCGCCCAAAGCAATCAGCCCCAGCATTTT. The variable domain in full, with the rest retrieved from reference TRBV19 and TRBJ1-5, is DGGITQSPKYLFRKEGQNVTLSCEQNLNHDAMYWYRQDPGQGLRLIYYSQIVNDFQKGDIAEGYSVSREKKESFPLTVTSAQKNPTAFYLCASSPPAQSNQPQHFGDGTRLSIL.

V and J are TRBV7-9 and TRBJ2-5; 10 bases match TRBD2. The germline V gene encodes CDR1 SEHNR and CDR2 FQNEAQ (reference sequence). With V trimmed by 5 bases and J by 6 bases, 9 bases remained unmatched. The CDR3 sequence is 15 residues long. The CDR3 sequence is CASSPGSSGSKTQYF. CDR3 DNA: TGTGCCAGCAGCCCAGGTTCTAGCGGGAGCAAGACCCAGTACTTC.

The CDR3 DNA follows: TGCGCCAGCAGCCAAGGACCGGACAGGGTTCAGCACATTCAGTACTTC. Its protein is CASSQGPDRVQHIQYF. The rearrangement joins TRBV4-1 to TRBJ2-4; 8 bases agree with TRBD1. The CDR3 is 16 amino acids. CDR1 is MGHRA and CDR2 is YSYEKL in the germline V gene. V shed 1 base, J shed 8 bases, and the junction held 10 bases outside the gene matches.

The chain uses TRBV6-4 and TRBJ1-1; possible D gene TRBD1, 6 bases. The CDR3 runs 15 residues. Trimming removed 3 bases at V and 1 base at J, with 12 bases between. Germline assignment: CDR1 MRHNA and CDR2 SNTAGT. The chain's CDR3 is CASSEKTGANTEAFF. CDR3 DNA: TGTGCCAGCAGTGAAAAGACAGGAGCGAACACTGAAGCTTTCTTT.

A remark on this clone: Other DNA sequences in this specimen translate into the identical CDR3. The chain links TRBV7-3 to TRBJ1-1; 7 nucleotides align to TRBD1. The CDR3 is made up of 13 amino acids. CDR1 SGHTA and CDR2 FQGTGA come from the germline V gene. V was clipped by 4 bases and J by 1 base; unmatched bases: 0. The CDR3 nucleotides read TGTGCCAGCAGCTACAGGGGGAACACTGAAGCTTTCTTT. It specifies CASSYRGNTEAFF.

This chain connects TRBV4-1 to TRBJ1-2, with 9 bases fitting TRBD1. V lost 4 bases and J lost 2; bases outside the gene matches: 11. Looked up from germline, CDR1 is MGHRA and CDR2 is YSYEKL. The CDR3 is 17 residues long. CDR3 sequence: CASSPLQGADRNYGYTF. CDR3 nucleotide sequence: TGCGCCAGCAGCCCTCTACAGGGGGCTGATCGGAACTATGGCTACACCTTC.

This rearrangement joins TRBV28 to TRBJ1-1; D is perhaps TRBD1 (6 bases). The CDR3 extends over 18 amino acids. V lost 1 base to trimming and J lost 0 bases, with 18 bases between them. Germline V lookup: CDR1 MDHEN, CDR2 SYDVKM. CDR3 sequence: CASSLFGSGVRMNTEAFF. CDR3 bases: TGTGCCAGCAGTTTATTCGGTTCAGGGGTCAGAATGAACACTGAAGCTTTCTTT. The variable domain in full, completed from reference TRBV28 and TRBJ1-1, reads DVKVTQSSRYLVKRTGEKVFLECVQDMDHENMFWYRQDPGLGLRLIYFSYDVKMKEKGDIPEGYSVSREKKERFSLILESASTNQTSMYLCASSLFGSGVRMNTEAFFGQGTRLTVV.

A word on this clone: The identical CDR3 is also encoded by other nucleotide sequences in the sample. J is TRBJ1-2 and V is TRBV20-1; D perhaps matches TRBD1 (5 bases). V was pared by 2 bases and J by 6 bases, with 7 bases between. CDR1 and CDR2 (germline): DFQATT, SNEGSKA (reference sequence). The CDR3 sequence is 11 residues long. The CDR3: CSARQGNGYTF. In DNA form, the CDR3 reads TGCAGTGCTAGACAGGGAAATGGCTACACCTTC.

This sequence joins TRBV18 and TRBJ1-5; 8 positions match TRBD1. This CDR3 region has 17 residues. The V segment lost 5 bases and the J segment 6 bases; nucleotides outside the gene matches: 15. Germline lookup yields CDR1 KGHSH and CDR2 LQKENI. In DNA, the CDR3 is TGTGCCAGCTCATCCTACAGGGGGGGAAGGTCGATTCAGCCCCAGCATTTT. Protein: CASSSYRGGRSIQPQHF.

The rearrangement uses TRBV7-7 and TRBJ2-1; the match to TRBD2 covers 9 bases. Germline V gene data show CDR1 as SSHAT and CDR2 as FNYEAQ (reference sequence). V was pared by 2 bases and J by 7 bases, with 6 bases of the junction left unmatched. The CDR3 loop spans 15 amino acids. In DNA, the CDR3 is TGTGCCAGCAGCTTACTGGCGGGAGGGCCAAATGAGCAGTTCTTC. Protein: CASSLLAGGPNEQFF. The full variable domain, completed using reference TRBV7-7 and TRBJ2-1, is GAGVSQSPRYKVTKRGQDVTLRCDPISSHATLYWYQQALGQGPEFLTYFNYEAQPDKSGLPSDRFSAERPEGSISTLTIQRTEQRDSAMYRCASSLLAGGPNEQFFGPGTRLTVL.

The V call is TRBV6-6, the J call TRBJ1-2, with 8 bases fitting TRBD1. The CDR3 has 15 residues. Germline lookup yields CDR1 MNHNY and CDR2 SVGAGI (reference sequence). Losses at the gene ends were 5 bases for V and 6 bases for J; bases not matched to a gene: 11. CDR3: CASSPGQAPFDGYTF. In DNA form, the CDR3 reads TGTGCCAGCAGTCCGGGACAGGCGCCATTCGATGGCTACACCTTC.

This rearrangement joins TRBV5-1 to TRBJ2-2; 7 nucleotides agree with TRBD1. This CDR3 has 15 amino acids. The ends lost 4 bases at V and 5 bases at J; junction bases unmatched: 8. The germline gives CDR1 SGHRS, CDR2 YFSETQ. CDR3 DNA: TGCGCCAGCAGCCCCAAGGCAGGGGGAACCGGGGAGCTGTTTTTT. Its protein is CASSPKAGGTGELFF.

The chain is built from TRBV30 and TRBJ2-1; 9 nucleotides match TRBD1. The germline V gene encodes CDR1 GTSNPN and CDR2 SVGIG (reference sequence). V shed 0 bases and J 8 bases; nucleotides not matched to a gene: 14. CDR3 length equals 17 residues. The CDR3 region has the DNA TGTGCCTGGAGTGTAAGGCCTCGAAGGGACAGGGACCATGAGCAGTTCTTC. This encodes CAWSVRPRRDRDHEQFF.

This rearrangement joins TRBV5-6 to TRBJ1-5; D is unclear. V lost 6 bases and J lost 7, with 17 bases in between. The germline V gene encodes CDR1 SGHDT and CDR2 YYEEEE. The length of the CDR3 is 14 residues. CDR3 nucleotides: TGTGCCAGCACCTCCGGACCGGGCCAACAGCCCCAGCATTTT. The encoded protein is CASTSGPGQQPQHF.

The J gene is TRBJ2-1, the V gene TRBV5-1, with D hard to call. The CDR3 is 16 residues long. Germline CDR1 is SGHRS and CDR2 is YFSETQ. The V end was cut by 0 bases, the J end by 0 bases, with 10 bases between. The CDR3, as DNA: TGCGCCAGCAGCTTGGACGGAATGAGCTCCTACAATGAGCAGTTCTTC. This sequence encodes CASSLDGMSSYNEQFF.

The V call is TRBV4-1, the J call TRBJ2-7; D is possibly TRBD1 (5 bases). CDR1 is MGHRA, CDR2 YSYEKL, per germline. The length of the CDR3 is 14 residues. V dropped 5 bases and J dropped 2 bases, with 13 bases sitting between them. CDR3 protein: CASSTRVPAYEQYF. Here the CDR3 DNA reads TGCGCCAGCAGCACCAGGGTCCCTGCCTACGAGCAGTACTTC.

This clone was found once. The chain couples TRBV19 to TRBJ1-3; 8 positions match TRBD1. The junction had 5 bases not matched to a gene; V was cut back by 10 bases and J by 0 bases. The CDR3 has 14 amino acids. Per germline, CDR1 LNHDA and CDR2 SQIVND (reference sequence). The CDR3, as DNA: TGTGCCACACGGGACAGGAGCTCTGGAAACACCATATATTTT. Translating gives CATRDRSSGNTIYF.

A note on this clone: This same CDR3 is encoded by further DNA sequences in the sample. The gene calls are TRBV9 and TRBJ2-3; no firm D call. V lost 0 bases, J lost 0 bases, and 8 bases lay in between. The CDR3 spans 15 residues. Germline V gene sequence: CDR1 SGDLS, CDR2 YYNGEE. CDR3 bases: TGTGCCAGCAGCGTAGTGGGTACTAGCACAGATACGCAGTATTTT. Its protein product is CASSVVGTSTDTQYF.

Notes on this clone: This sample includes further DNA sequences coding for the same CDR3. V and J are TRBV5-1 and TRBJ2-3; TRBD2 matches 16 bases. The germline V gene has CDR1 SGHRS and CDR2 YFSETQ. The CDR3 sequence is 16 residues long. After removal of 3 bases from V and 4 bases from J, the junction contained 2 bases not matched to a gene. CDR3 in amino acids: CASSSGLAGGPDTQYF. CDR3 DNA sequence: TGCGCCAGCAGCTCGGGACTAGCGGGAGGGCCAGATACGCAGTATTTT. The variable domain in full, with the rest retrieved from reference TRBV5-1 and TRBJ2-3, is KAGVTQTPRYLIKTRGQQVTLSCSPISGHRSVSWYQQTPGQGLQFLFEYFSETQRNKGNFPGRFSGRQFSNSRSEMNVSTLELGDSALYLCASSSGLAGGPDTQYFGPGTRLTVL.